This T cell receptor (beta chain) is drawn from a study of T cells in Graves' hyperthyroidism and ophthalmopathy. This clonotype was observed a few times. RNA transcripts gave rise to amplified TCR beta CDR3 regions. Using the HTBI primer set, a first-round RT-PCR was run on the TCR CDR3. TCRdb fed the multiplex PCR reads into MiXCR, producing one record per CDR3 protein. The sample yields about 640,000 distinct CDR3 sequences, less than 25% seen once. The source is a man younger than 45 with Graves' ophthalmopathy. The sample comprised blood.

The CDR3 bases are TGTGCCAGCAGTCCTCGCGGGAGAACAGATACGCAGTATTTT. Translating it yields CASSPRGRTDTQYF. V gene TRBV28 combines with J gene TRBJ2-3; TRBD2 matches 7 bases. Trimming took 5 bases from V and 3 from J; bases not matched to a gene: 5. The CDR3 extends over 14 amino acids. Per germline, CDR1 MDHEN and CDR2 SYDVKM.